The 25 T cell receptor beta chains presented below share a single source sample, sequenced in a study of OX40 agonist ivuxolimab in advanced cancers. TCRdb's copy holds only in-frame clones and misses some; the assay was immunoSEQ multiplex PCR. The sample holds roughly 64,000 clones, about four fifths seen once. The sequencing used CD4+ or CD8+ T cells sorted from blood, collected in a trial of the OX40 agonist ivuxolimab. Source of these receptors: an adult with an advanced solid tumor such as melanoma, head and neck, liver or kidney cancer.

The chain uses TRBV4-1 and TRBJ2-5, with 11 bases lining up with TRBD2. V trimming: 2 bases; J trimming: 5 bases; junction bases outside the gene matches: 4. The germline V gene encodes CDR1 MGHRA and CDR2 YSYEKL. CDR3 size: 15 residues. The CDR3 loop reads CASSQLAGGRETQYF. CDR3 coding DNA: TGCGCCAGCAGCCAATTAGCGGGGGGGAGGGAGACCCAGTACTTC.

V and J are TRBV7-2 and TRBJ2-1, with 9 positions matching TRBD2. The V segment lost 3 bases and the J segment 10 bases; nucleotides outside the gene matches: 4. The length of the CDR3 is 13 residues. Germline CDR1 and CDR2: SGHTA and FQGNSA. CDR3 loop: CASSFGTSREQFF. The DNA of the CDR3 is TGTGCCAGCAGCTTCGGGACTAGCCGGGAGCAGTTCTTC. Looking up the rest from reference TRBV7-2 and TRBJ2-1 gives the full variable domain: GAGVSQSPSNKVTEKGKDVELRCDPISGHTALYWYRQSLGQGLEFLIYFQGNSAPDKSGLPSDRFSAERTGGSVSTLTIQRTQQEDSAVYLCASSFGTSREQFFGPGTRLTVL.

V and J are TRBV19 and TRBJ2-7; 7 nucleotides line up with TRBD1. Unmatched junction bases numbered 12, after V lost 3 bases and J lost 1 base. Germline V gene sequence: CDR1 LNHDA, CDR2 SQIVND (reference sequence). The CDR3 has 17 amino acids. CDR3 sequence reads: CASSIPSTGSLSYEQYF. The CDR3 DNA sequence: TGTGCCAGTAGTATTCCATCGACAGGGTCCCTATCCTACGAGCAGTACTTC.

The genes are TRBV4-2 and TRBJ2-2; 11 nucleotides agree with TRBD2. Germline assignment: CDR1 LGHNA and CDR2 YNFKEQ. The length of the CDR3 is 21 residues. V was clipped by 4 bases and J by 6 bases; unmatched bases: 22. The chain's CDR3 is CASSPKEPYSGGAWSAGELFF. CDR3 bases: TGTGCCAGCAGCCCTAAAGAGCCCTATAGCGGGGGGGCCTGGTCCGCCGGGGAGCTGTTTTTT.

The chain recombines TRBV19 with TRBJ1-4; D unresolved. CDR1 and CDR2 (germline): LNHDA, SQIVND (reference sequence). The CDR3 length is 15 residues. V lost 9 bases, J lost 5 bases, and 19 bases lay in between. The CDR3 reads CASSDSRAGNEKLFF. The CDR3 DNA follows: TGTGCCAGCTCGGATAGTCGCGCCGGGAATGAAAAACTGTTTTTT.

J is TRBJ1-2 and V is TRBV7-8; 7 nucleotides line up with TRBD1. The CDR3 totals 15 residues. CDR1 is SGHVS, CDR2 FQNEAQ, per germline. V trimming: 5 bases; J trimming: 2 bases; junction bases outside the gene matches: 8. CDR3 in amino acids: CASSVTGEGNYGYTF. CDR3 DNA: TGTGCCAGCAGCGTCACAGGGGAAGGAAACTATGGCTACACCTTC. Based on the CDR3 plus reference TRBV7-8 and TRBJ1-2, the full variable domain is GAGVSQSPRYKVAKRGQDVALRCDPISGHVSLFWYQQALGQGPEFLTYFQNEAQLDKSGLPSDRFFAERPEGSVSTLKIQRTQQEDSAVYLCASSVTGEGNYGYTFGSGTRLTVV.

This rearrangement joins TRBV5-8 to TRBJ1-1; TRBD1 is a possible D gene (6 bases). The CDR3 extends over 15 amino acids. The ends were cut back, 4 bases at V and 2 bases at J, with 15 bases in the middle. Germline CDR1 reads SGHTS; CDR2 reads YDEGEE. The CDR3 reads CASSQRTVYNTEAFF. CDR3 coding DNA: TGTGCCAGCAGCCAAAGGACAGTCTACAACACTGAAGCTTTCTTT.

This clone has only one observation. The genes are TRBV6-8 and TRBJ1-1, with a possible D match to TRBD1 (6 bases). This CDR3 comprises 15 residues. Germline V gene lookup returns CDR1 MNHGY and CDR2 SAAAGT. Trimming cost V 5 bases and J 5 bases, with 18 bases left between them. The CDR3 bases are TGTGCCAGCAGTCCCCACAGGGAACTTAGGACTGAAGCTTTCTTT. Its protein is CASSPHRELRTEAFF.

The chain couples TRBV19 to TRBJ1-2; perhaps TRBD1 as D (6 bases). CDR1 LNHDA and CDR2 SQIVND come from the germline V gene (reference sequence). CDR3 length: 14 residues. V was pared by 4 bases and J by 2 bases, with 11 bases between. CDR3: CASSRTTGNYGYTF. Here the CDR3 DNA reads TGTGCCAGTAGTAGAACCACAGGGAACTATGGCTACACCTTC.

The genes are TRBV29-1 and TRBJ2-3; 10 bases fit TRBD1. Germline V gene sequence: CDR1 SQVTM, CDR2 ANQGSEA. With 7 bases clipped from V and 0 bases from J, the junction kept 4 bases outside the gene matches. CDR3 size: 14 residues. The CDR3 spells CSAGQGESTDTQYF. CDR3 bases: TGCAGCGCTGGACAGGGGGAGAGCACAGATACGCAGTATTTT.

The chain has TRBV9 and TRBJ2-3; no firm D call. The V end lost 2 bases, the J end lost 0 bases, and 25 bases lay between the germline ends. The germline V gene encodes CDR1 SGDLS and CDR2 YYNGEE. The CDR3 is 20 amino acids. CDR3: CASSVERANMRMGSTDTQYF. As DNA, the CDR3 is TGTGCCAGCAGCGTTGAGAGAGCGAATATGAGAATGGGCAGCACAGATACGCAGTATTTT.

CDR3 region: CASTTSDSGYNEQFF. Written as DNA, the CDR3 is TGTGCCAGTACTACATCTGACAGCGGTTACAATGAGCAGTTCTTC. The chain employs TRBV19 and TRBJ2-1; the D call may be TRBD1 or TRBD2 (5 bases each). The germline V gene encodes CDR1 LNHDA and CDR2 SQIVND (reference sequence). The CDR3 runs 15 residues. V lost 7 bases and J 4 bases, leaving 17 bases between the germline ends.

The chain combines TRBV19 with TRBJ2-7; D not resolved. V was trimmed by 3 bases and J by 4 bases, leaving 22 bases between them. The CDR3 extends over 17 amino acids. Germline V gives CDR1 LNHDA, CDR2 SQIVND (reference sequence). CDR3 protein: CASSIRLAEDRVYEQYF. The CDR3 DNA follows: TGTGCCAGTAGTATTCGGTTGGCAGAGGATAGGGTATACGAGCAGTACTTC.

The CDR3 bases are TGTGCCAGCAGTTACCGAGGGTCGAACACTGAAGCTTTCTTT. Translating gives CASSYRGSNTEAFF. V usage is TRBV6-6 and J usage is TRBJ1-1; D not resolved. Germline V gene data show CDR1 as MNHNY and CDR2 as SVGAGI (reference sequence). The CDR3 is 14 residues long. The ends were cut back, 2 bases at V and 1 base at J, with 8 bases in the middle.

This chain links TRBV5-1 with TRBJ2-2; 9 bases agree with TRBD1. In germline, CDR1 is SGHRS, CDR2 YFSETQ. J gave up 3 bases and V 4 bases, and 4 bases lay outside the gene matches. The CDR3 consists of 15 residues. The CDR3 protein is CASSPGQGYTGELFF. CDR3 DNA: TGCGCCAGCAGCCCCGGACAGGGGTACACCGGGGAGCTGTTTTTT.

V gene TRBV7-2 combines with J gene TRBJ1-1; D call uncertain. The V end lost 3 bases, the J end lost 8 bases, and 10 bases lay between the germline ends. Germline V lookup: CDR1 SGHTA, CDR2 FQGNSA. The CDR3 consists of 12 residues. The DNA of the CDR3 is TGTGCCAGCAGCTTTTCGACATTGGAAGCTTTCTTT. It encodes CASSFSTLEAFF.

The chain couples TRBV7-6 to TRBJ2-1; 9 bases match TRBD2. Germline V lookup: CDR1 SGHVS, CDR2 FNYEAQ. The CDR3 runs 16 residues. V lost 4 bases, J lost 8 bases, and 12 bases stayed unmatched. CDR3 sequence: CASSSTGTSLSYEQFF. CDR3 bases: TGTGCCAGCAGCTCAACCGGGACTAGCTTATCATATGAGCAGTTCTTC. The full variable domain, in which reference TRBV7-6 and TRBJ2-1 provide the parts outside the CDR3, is GAGVSQSPRYKVTKRGQDVALRCDPISGHVSLYWYRQALGQGPEFLTYFNYEAQQDKSGLPNDRFSAERPEGSISTLTIQRTEQRDSAMYRCASSSTGTSLSYEQFFGPGTRLTVL.

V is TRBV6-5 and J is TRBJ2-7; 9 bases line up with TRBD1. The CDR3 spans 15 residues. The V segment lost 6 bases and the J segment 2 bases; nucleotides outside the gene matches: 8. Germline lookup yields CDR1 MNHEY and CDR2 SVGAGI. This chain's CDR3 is CASSRNRGQPYEQYF. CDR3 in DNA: TGTGCCAGCAGCCGTAACAGGGGGCAACCCTACGAGCAGTACTTC.

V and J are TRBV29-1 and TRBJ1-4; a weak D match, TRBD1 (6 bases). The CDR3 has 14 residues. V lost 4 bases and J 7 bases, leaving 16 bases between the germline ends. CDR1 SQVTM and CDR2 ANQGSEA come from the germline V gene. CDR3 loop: CSVGPGGAVEKLFF. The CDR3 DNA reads TGCAGCGTTGGCCCTGGGGGGGCGGTTGAAAAACTGTTTTTT.

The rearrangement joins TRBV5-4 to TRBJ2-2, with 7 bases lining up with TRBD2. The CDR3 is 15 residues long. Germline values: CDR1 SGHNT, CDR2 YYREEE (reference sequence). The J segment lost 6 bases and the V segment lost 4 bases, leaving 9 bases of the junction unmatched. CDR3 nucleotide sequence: TGTGCCAGCAGCGGGGGGGTCAGCGGGCCCGGGGAGCTGTTTTTT. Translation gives CASSGGVSGPGELFF.

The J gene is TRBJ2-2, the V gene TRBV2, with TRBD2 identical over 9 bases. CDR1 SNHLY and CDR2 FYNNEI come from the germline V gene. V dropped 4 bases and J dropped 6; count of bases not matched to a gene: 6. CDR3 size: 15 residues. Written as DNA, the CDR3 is TGTGCCAGCAGTGCGATAGCGGGGGAAGCCGGGGAGCTGTTTTTT. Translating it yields CASSAIAGEAGELFF.

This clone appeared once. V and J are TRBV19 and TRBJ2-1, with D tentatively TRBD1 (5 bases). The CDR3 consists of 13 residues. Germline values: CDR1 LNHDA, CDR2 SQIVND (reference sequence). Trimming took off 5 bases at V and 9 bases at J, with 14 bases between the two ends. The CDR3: CASSSFGQGEQFF. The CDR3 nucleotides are TGTGCCAGTAGTTCCTTTGGGCAGGGTGAGCAGTTCTTC.

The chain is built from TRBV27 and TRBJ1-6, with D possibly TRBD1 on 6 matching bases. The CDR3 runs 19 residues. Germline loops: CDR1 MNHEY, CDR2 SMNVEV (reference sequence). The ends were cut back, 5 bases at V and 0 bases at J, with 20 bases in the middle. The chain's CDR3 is CASSPTPGQIDSYNSPLHF. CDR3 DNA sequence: TGTGCCAGCAGTCCTACCCCGGGACAAATCGACTCCTATAATTCACCCCTCCACTTT.

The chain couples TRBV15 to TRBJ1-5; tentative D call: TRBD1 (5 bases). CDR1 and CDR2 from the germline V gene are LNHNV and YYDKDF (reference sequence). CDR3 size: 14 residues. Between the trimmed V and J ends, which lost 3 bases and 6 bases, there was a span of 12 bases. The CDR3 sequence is CATSREGAVQPQHF. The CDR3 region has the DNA TGTGCCACCAGCAGGGAAGGGGCAGTTCAGCCCCAGCATTTT.

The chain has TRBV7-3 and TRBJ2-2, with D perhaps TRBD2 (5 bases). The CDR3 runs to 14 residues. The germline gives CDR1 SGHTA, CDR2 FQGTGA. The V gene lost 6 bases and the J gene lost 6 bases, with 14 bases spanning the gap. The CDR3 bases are TGTGCCAGCAGTCCGACCACTAGTTCCGGGGAGCTGTTTTTT. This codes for CASSPTTSSGELFF.